The 26 T cell receptor beta chains given below trace back to one sample, sequenced in a study of T cell responses to AZD1222 COVID-19 vaccine. The table came from immunoSEQ multiplex PCR; TCRdb's copy has only in-frame clones and leaves some out. The sample records about 130,000 clones, 90% being singletons. The source was peripheral blood, collected on day 0 of MenACWY control vaccination. The receptors come from an adult in good health.

This clone was found a few times. V is TRBV28 and J is TRBJ2-6, with D possibly being TRBD1 (7 bases). Between the trimmed V and J ends, which lost 3 bases and 0 bases, there was a span of 18 bases. The CDR3 consists of 19 residues. Germline V gene sequence: CDR1 MDHEN, CDR2 SYDVKM. The CDR3 DNA reads as TGTGCCAGCAGTTTCGGTGGGGCAGGGGGGATCTCTGGGGCCAACGTCCTGACTTTC. It yields the protein CASSFGGAGGISGANVLTF.

V and J are TRBV10-3 and TRBJ1-2; a weak D match, TRBD1 (6 bases). This CDR3 region has 14 residues. Germline-derived CDR1 and CDR2 are ENHRY and SYGVKD. Trimming shortened V by 6 bases and J by 2 bases, and 13 bases separated the two germline ends. CDR3 nucleotides: TGTGCCATCAGGAAGGACAGCTTAAACTATGGCTACACCTTC. Translating gives CAIRKDSLNYGYTF.

The V call is TRBV7-2, the J call TRBJ2-2; no firm D call. The CDR3 sequence is 15 residues long. Germline CDR1 is SGHTA and CDR2 is FQGNSA. The germline V and J ends were trimmed by 4 bases and 0 bases, with 9 bases remaining between them. The DNA of the CDR3 is TGTGCCAGCAGCTCTAGGACGGCGAACACCGGGGAGCTGTTTTTT. Its protein is CASSSRTANTGELFF.

Concerning this clone itself: Because the CDR3's place on the DNA is in doubt, the DNA is left out and the CDR3 is given as listed by TCRdb. The V call is TRBV13, the J call TRBJ2-2. Counting both end residues, the CDR3 totals 17 amino acids. CDR1 PRHDT and CDR2 FYEKMQ come from the germline V gene (reference sequence). CDR3 region: CASSLGGAGFGNGELFF.

CDR3 bases: TGTGCCAGCAGCTTACGGTTGTACGGACTAGCGGGGTTCACAGATACGCAGTATTTT. This sequence encodes CASSLRLYGLAGFTDTQYF. The V gene is TRBV7-9, the J gene TRBJ2-3; 12 bases fit TRBD2. The V segment lost 2 bases and the J segment 2 bases; nucleotides outside the gene matches: 11. The CDR3 is 19 amino acids. CDR1 is SEHNR, CDR2 FQNEAQ, per germline (reference sequence).

The chain joins TRBV7-9 to TRBJ2-7; 11 bases agree with TRBD1. CDR1 is SEHNR, CDR2 FQNEAQ, per germline (reference sequence). V gave up 0 bases and J gave up 2 bases; unmatched junction bases: 3. The CDR3 consists of 16 residues. The CDR3 loop reads CASSLARDRGTYEQYF. The CDR3 DNA sequence: TGTGCCAGCAGCTTAGCTCGGGACAGGGGGACCTACGAGCAGTACTTC.

V usage is TRBV29-1 and J usage is TRBJ1-3; D is perhaps TRBD1 (6 bases). This CDR3 spans 13 amino acids. Germline V gene lookup returns CDR1 SQVTM and CDR2 ANQGSEA. Trimming removed 4 bases at V and 6 bases at J, with 13 bases between. The CDR3 spells CSVVGRGENTIYF. CDR3 bases: TGCAGCGTTGTCGGCAGGGGAGAAAACACCATATATTTT.

This sequence joins TRBV6-2 or TRBV6-3 and TRBJ1-1; D ambiguous. Germline assignment: CDR1 MNHEY and CDR2 SVGEGT. This CDR3 contains 16 residues. The V gene lost 5 bases and the J gene lost 2 bases, with 18 bases spanning the gap. CDR3 coding DNA: TGTGCCAGCAGTCTTCTAAGAAGGCGGTCCAACACTGAAGCTTTCTTT. This gives the protein CASSLLRRRSNTEAFF.

The genes are TRBV25-1 and TRBJ2-1; TRBD2 is a possible D gene (5 bases). V lost 2 bases to trimming and J lost 9 bases, with 14 bases between them. The CDR3 runs 14 residues. CDR1 and CDR2 (germline): MGHDK, SYGVNS. The CDR3 bases are TGTGCCAGCAGTGAAATTACGGGATCGGGTGAGCAGTTCTTC. Translation gives CASSEITGSGEQFF.

This sequence joins TRBV6-6 and TRBJ1-2; D is unclear. Deletions cut 4 bases from V and 8 bases from J, with 8 bases between. Germline values: CDR1 MNHNY, CDR2 SVGAGI (reference sequence). The CDR3 consists of 11 residues. CDR3 bases: TGTGCCAGCAGTTCCGGGGAAGGCTACACCTTC. Protein product: CASSSGEGYTF.

The sample holds a few counts of this clone. This chain connects TRBV10-3 to TRBJ2-3; 11 bases match TRBD2. Germline V gene lookup returns CDR1 ENHRY and CDR2 SYGVKD. V was pared by 10 bases and J by 2 bases, with 14 bases of the junction left unmatched. The CDR3 is made up of 17 amino acids. The CDR3 DNA reads TGTGCCACCTCCTCGTCAGCTAGCGGGGGGCTCACAGATACGCAGTATTTT. Its translation is CATSSSASGGLTDTQYF.

The chain couples TRBV10-3 to TRBJ1-5, with D maybe TRBD1 (5 bases). CDR3 size: 16 residues. Looked up from germline, CDR1 is ENHRY and CDR2 is SYGVKD. The germline V and J ends were trimmed by 3 bases and 6 bases, with 18 bases remaining between them. Written as DNA, the CDR3 is TGTGCCATCAGTGACCCGGAGGGCGGGGCATTTCAGCCCCAGCATTTT. Protein sequence: CAISDPEGGAFQPQHF.

The chain has TRBV18 and TRBJ1-1; a possible D gene is TRBD1 (5 bases). CDR3 length: 16 amino acids. CDR1 and CDR2 (germline): KGHSH, LQKENI. The V and J ends lost 3 bases and 1 base respectively, with 15 bases between them. The CDR3 protein is CASSPLGLQGNTEAFF. CDR3 coding DNA: TGTGCCAGCTCACCCCTGGGCCTCCAGGGGAACACTGAAGCTTTCTTT.

The V call is TRBV28, the J call TRBJ1-6; 7 bases agree with TRBD1. The trim removed 6 bases at V and 8 bases at J, leaving 10 bases unmatched. Germline V gives CDR1 MDHEN, CDR2 SYDVKM. The length of the CDR3 is 15 residues. Written as DNA, the CDR3 is TGTGCCAGCAGACCCCGGACAGGAGGGGATTCACCCCTCCACTTT. Protein: CASRPRTGGDSPLHF.

The chain links TRBV7-8 to TRBJ1-2; a possible D gene is TRBD1 (6 bases). V dropped 5 bases and J dropped 5 bases, with 18 bases sitting between them. The CDR3 sequence is 15 residues long. The germline V gene encodes CDR1 SGHVS and CDR2 FQNEAQ. The CDR3 DNA follows: TGTGCCAGCAGCGGACGGACAGAACGCTTTTATGGCTACACCTTC. This encodes CASSGRTERFYGYTF.

The chain has TRBV5-1 and TRBJ2-6; D gene unclear. The germline V and J ends were trimmed by 0 bases and 4 bases, with 2 bases remaining between them. Germline CDR1 SGHRS, CDR2 YFSETQ. This CDR3 comprises 13 residues. The CDR3: CASSLEGANVLTF. The CDR3 nucleotides are TGCGCCAGCAGCTTGGAGGGGGCCAACGTCCTGACTTTC.

The CDR3 DNA reads TGTGCCAGCAGTGAAGCTCAGGGGTTTCCCATCGATCAGCCCCAGCATTTT. This codes for CASSEAQGFPIDQPQHF. The rearrangement links TRBV6-1 to TRBJ1-5; the D gene is possibly TRBD1 (6 bases). The V gene's germline CDR1 is MNHNS and CDR2 SASEGT. Trimming removed 0 bases from V and 5 bases from J, with 17 bases in between. The CDR3 contains 17 residues.

The chain is built from TRBV30 and TRBJ2-5; 7 nucleotides line up with TRBD2. Germline assignment: CDR1 GTSNPN and CDR2 SVGIG (reference sequence). Germline trimming cut 0 bases from V and 3 bases from J; bases unmatched to any gene: 4. The CDR3 runs to 14 residues. CDR3 nucleotide sequence: TGTGCCTGGAGTGTTTTGGCGGGAGAAGAGACCCAGTACTTC. Its translation: CAWSVLAGEETQYF.

V gene TRBV28 combines with J gene TRBJ2-7; 11 positions agree with TRBD2. The CDR3 is 17 residues long. Germline V gene data show CDR1 as MDHEN and CDR2 as SYDVKM. V was clipped by 3 bases and J by 2 bases; unmatched bases: 9. The CDR3 region has the DNA TGTGCCAGCAGTTTTCCCTCACTAGCGGGAGCAGCCTACGAGCAGTACTTC. Its translation is CASSFPSLAGAAYEQYF.

The rearrangement links TRBV27 to TRBJ1-2; D is uncertain. CDR3 length: 13 residues. Germline V gene sequence: CDR1 MNHEY, CDR2 SMNVEV (reference sequence). V lost 4 bases and J 2 bases, leaving 8 bases between the germline ends. The CDR3 reads CASSSQMNYGYTF. CDR3 nucleotide sequence: TGTGCCAGCAGTTCCCAGATGAACTATGGCTACACCTTC.

V is TRBV3-1 (or the pseudogene TRBV3-2) and J is TRBJ2-7; maybe TRBD1 (6 bases). Between the trimmed V and J ends, which lost 4 bases and 3 bases, there was a span of 10 bases. Germline assignment: CDR1 LGHDT and CDR2 YNNKEL (reference sequence). This CDR3 spans 13 amino acids. CDR3 amino acids: CASSPGDIYEQYF. CDR3 sequence (DNA): TGTGCCAGCAGCCCCGGGGACATCTACGAGCAGTACTTC.

The V and J genes are TRBV6-5 and TRBJ1-4, with 8 bases aligning to TRBD1. This CDR3 has 15 amino acids. Germline loops: CDR1 MNHEY, CDR2 SVGAGI. With 7 bases clipped from V and 11 bases from J, the junction kept 15 bases outside the gene matches. CDR3 amino acids: CASKRSPTGESKLFF. CDR3 DNA: TGTGCCAGCAAGAGGTCTCCGACAGGGGAGTCCAAACTGTTTTTT.

The count of this clone is one. V gene TRBV7-2 combines with J gene TRBJ1-5; D remains ambiguous. Germline lookup yields CDR1 SGHTA and CDR2 FQGNSA. This CDR3 contains 15 residues. The V end lost 1 base, the J end lost 0 bases, and 7 bases lay between the germline ends. The CDR3 reads CASSLVSYSNQPQHF. In nucleotides, the CDR3 is TGTGCCAGCAGCTTAGTGTCATATAGCAATCAGCCCCAGCATTTT.

The V and J genes are TRBV6-4 and TRBJ1-6, with 7 nucleotides matching TRBD1. V dropped 3 bases and J dropped 8; count of bases not matched to a gene: 7. This CDR3 contains 15 residues. Germline assignment: CDR1 MRHNA and CDR2 SNTAGT. The CDR3 loop is CASSESQGGYSPLHF. The CDR3 DNA reads as TGTGCCAGCAGTGAAAGCCAGGGGGGATATTCACCCCTCCACTTT.

This clone came up once. V is TRBV12-3 or TRBV12-4 and J is TRBJ1-2, with TRBD1 identical over 8 bases. V shed 6 bases and J 8 bases; nucleotides not matched to a gene: 8. CDR3 length: 13 amino acids. The CDR3, as DNA: TGTGCCAGCAGGCTACAGGGGGAGGGGGGCTACACCTTC. The encoded protein is CASRLQGEGGYTF.

CDR3 in amino acids: CASYAGTGSGGYTF. CDR3 in DNA: TGTGCCAGTTATGCGGGGACAGGGTCCGGTGGCTACACCTTC. The J gene is TRBJ1-2, the V gene TRBV6-5; 9 nucleotides align to TRBD1. This CDR3 spans 14 amino acids. V gave up 9 bases and J gave up 7 bases; unmatched junction bases: 12. CDR1 and CDR2 (germline): MNHEY, SVGAGI.